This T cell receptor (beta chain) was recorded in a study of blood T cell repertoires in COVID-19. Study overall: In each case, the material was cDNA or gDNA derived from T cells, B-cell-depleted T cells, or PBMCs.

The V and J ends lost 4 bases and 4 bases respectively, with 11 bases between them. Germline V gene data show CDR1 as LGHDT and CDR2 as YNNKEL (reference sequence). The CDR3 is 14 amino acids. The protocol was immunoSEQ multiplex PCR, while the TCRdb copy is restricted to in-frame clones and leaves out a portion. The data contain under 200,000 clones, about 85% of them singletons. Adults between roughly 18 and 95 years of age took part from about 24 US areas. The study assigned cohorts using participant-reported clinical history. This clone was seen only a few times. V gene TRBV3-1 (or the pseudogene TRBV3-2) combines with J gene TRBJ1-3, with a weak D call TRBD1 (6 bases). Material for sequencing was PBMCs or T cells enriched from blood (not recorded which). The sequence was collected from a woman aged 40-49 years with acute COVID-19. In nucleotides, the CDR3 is TGTGCCAGCAGCCTCAGGGGAAACGGAAACACCATATATTTT. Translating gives CASSLRGNGNTIYF.